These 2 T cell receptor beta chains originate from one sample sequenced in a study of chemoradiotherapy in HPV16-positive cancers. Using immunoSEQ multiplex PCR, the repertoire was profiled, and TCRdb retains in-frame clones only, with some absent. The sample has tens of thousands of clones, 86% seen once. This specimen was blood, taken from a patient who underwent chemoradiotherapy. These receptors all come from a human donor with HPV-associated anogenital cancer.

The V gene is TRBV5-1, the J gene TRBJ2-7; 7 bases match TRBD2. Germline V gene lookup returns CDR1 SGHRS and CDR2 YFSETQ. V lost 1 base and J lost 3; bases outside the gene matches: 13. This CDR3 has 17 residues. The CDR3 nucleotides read TGCGCCAGCAGCTTGTATGCCCTTGGGGGGGTGCTCTACGAGCAGTACTTC. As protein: CASSLYALGGVLYEQYF.

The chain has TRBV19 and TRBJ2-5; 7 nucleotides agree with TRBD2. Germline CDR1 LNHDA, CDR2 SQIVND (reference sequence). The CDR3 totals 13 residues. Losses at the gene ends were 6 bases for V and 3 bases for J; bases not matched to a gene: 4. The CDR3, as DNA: TGTGCCAGTAGCGGACGGGGGGAAGAGACCCAGTACTTC. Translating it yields CASSGRGEETQYF.